Following are 20 T cell receptor beta chains from one sample sequenced in a study of metastatic and nonmetastatic thyroid tumors. Treatment of any kind had been given to no patient before thyroid surgery. TCRdb re-analyzed the PCR reads through MiXCR. The table records 25,000 to 30,000 clones, 16% of them present only once. The sample taken for sequencing was blood. The receptors shown here come from a male donor with papillary thyroid cancer or a benign thyroid nodule (not recorded which). Some clones in this sample may be carry-over from other donors' samples.

The chain links TRBV7-2 to TRBJ2-7; D perhaps matches TRBD1 (6 bases). The CDR3 runs 14 residues. CDR1 and CDR2 from the germline V gene are SGHTA and FQGNSA. V lost 5 bases and J 6 bases, leaving 17 bases between the germline ends. Written as DNA, the CDR3 is TGTGCCAGCAGCAGGCGACAGGTGATTCTCGAGCAGTACTTC. It translates to CASSRRQVILEQYF.

This clone was found a few times. The chain combines TRBV4-1 with TRBJ2-7; tentative D call: TRBD2 (5 bases). The CDR3 is made up of 15 amino acids. From germline, CDR1 is MGHRA and CDR2 YSYEKL. Deletions cut 2 bases from V and 2 bases from J, with 13 bases between. As DNA, the CDR3 is TGCGCCAGCAGCCAATCCGGGGTAGCTCCCTACGAGCAGTACTTC. It encodes CASSQSGVAPYEQYF.

Of note for this clone: This likely comes from a read error, as the CDR3 has no conserved phenylalanine or tryptophan at its end. The chain employs TRBV6-5 and TRBJ1-2; 8 bases fit TRBD1. The CDR3 has 13 amino acids. Trimming removed 8 bases from V and 8 bases from J; junction bases left unmatched: 10. CDR1 MNHEY and CDR2 SVGAGI come from the germline V gene. CDR3 sequence (DNA): TGTGCCAGCGTTGCACCAGGGGGCGCCGGCTACACCTTA. Translated: CASVAPGGAGYTL.

This clone was recorded at least ten times. This chain joins TRBV20-1 and TRBJ1-1; maybe TRBD1 (5 bases). Germline V gene data show CDR1 as DFQATT and CDR2 as SNEGSKA (reference sequence). The CDR3 length is 15 residues. Trimming removed 0 bases at V and 0 bases at J, with 11 bases between. The CDR3 coding sequence is TGCAGTGCTAGAGATCCGACAGTTATGAACACTGAAGCTTTCTTT. It is translated as CSARDPTVMNTEAFF.

By frequency in the sample, this clone is medium-sized (0.01 to 0.1%). The chain is built from TRBV6-1 and TRBJ1-1, with 8 bases fitting TRBD1. V shed 5 bases and J 8 bases; nucleotides not matched to a gene: 4. Per germline, CDR1 MNHNS and CDR2 SASEGT. This CDR3 has 12 residues. The CDR3 protein is CASSYGTGEAFF. The CDR3 nucleotides are TGTGCCAGCAGTTATGGGACAGGCGAAGCTTTCTTT.

The rearrangement uses TRBV3-1 and TRBJ2-1, with a tentative D call TRBD1 (5 bases). The V end was cut by 3 bases, the J end by 6 bases, with 12 bases between. The germline V gene encodes CDR1 LGHDT and CDR2 YNNKEL (reference sequence). This CDR3 region has 14 residues. The CDR3, as DNA: TGTGCCAGCAGCCACAGGGCCGGCTTCAATGAGCAGTTCTTC. As protein: CASSHRAGFNEQFF.

This clone has a count of ten or more. Written as DNA, the CDR3 is TGCGCCAGCGCCTTCCCTTCCGCGGGATCGATCAATGAGCAGTTCTTC. Residues: CASAFPSAGSINEQFF. J is TRBJ2-1 and V is TRBV4-1; perhaps TRBD2 as D (6 bases). CDR3 length: 16 amino acids. The V end lost 8 bases, the J end lost 6 bases, and 23 bases lay between the germline ends. The germline V gene encodes CDR1 MGHRA and CDR2 YSYEKL.

By its share, this clone is medium-sized. This CDR3 is also generated by other DNA sequences in the sample. The chain couples TRBV2 to TRBJ2-7; a weak D match, TRBD1 (6 bases). The V gene's germline CDR1 is SNHLY and CDR2 FYNNEI. V lost 3 bases to trimming and J lost 6 bases, with 9 bases between them. The CDR3 loop spans 12 amino acids. The CDR3 bases are TGTGCCAGCAGTGAGGGGGCGGTCGAGCAGTACTTC. This encodes CASSEGAVEQYF.

This clone showed up many times. The chain couples TRBV2 to TRBJ1-4; tentatively, D is TRBD1 (6 bases). The V end lost 6 bases, the J end lost 6 bases, and 17 bases lay between the germline ends. The CDR3 spans 15 residues. The V gene's germline CDR1 is SNHLY and CDR2 FYNNEI. Written as DNA, the CDR3 is TGTGCCAGCAGCTCGGTGGGGACATCAGATGAAAAACTGTTTTTT. Protein sequence: CASSSVGTSDEKLFF.

This clone was recorded many times. The chain combines TRBV29-1 with TRBJ2-5, with D perhaps TRBD2 (5 bases). CDR1 is SQVTM, CDR2 ANQGSEA, per germline. This CDR3 is built from 11 residues. The ends were cut back, 7 bases at V and 2 bases at J, with 8 bases in the middle. This CDR3 is CSGRGQETQYF. CDR3 bases: TGCAGCGGCCGGGGTCAAGAGACCCAGTACTTC.

The chain uses TRBV7-8 and TRBJ1-1, with unresolved D. The V and J ends lost 5 bases and 5 bases respectively, with 15 bases between them. The germline V gene encodes CDR1 SGHVS and CDR2 FQNEAQ. The CDR3 covers 14 residues. The CDR3 sequence is CASSRTEGRTEAFF. DNA of the CDR3: TGTGCCAGCAGCCGGACGGAGGGTAGGACTGAAGCTTTCTTT.

V gene TRBV5-8 combines with J gene TRBJ1-5; D gene uncertain. The CDR3 spans 13 residues. Germline V gives CDR1 SGHTS, CDR2 YDEGEE. Trimming shortened V by 2 bases and J by 9 bases, and 12 bases separated the two germline ends. The CDR3 DNA is TGTGCCAGCAGCTTTAGGGTTCCTCGGCCCCAGCATTTT. Translated: CASSFRVPRPQHF.

The CDR3 sequence: CSLEGSSGDRRNEQFF. The CDR3 nucleotides read TGCAGTCTCGAGGGGTCTAGCGGGGATCGCCGAAATGAGCAGTTCTTC. This chain links TRBV20-1 with TRBJ2-1; 9 positions agree with TRBD2. The CDR3 contains 16 residues. Germline V gene sequence: CDR1 DFQATT, CDR2 SNEGSKA (reference sequence). The V segment lost 8 bases and the J segment 7 bases; nucleotides outside the gene matches: 18.

The sample holds many counts of this clone. V and J are TRBV6-1 and TRBJ2-5; TRBD1 is a possible D gene (6 bases). Germline-derived CDR1 and CDR2 are MNHNS and SASEGT. CDR3 length: 13 residues. The germline V and J ends were trimmed by 8 bases and 3 bases, with 13 bases remaining between them. CDR3 coding DNA: TGTGCCAGCGGTTGGACAGTGGAAGAGACCCAGTACTTC. Amino acid sequence: CASGWTVEETQYF.

This clone appeared many times. The gene calls are TRBV3-1 and TRBJ2-3; possibly TRBD1 for D (6 bases). Trimming pared 0 bases from V and 0 bases from J, leaving 19 bases between. This CDR3 contains 19 residues. CDR1 and CDR2 (germline): LGHDT, YNNKEL (reference sequence). CDR3 DNA sequence: TGTGCCAGCAGCCAAGATAGGGGGAGCCCAGCGCCCAGCACAGATACGCAGTATTTT. Its protein is CASSQDRGSPAPSTDTQYF.

On this clone: Germline is not matched at one junction end, which may reflect a read error. The chain employs TRBV15 and TRBJ2-5; 9 bases map to TRBD2. The CDR3 extends over 17 amino acids. CDR1 is LNHNV and CDR2 is YYDKDF in the germline V gene (reference sequence). CDR3 protein: CATNRVLAGGREETQYF. Written as DNA, the CDR3 is TGTGCCACCAACAGAGTACTGGCGGGAGGGCGGGAAGAGACCCAGTACTTC. Filled out from reference TRBV15 and TRBJ2-5, the complete variable domain reads DAMVIQNPRYQVTQFGKPVTLSCSQTLNHNVMYWYQQKSSQAPKLLFHYYDKDFNNEADTPDNFQSRRPNTSFCFLDIRSPGLGDTAMYLCATNRVLAGGREETQYFGPGTRLLVL.

This clone has a handful of counts. The genes are TRBV12-3 or TRBV12-4 and TRBJ2-7, with D hard to call. The CDR3 loop spans 14 amino acids. V was trimmed by 1 base and J by 3 bases, leaving 10 bases between them. This CDR3 is CASSLDPVRYEQYF. The DNA of the CDR3 is TGTGCCAGCAGTTTAGACCCCGTCCGCTACGAGCAGTACTTC.

The table lists this clone with many counts. This may be a read error: a much more frequent sequence differs by one nucleotide. The chain combines TRBV28 with TRBJ2-3, with D tentatively TRBD2 (6 bases). From germline, CDR1 is MDHEN and CDR2 SYDVKM. V lost 1 base and J 3 bases, leaving 17 bases between the germline ends. The CDR3 is made up of 17 amino acids. Here the CDR3 reads CASSLYQTSRGTDTQYF. In nucleotides, the CDR3 is TGTGCCAGCAGTTTATACCAGACTAGTCGGGGGACAGATACGCAGTATTTT.

This clone was recorded at least ten times. The chain couples TRBV30 to TRBJ1-5; D is ambiguous. The V end was cut by 3 bases, the J end by 0 bases, with 6 bases between. Germline CDR1 reads GTSNPN; CDR2 reads SVGIG (reference sequence). The CDR3 sequence is 13 residues long. The CDR3, as DNA: TGTGCCTGGAGCATATTTAGCAATCAGCCCCAGCATTTT. Its translation is CAWSIFSNQPQHF.

There are many counts of this clone. This chain links TRBV3-1 with TRBJ2-3; 7 positions agree with TRBD1. CDR3 length: 16 residues. The germline V gene encodes CDR1 LGHDT and CDR2 YNNKEL (reference sequence). The J segment lost 1 base and the V segment lost 7 bases, leaving 11 bases of the junction unmatched. CDR3 in DNA: TGTGCCAGCATCCAGGGGGTTGACGGGGGCACAGATACGCAGTATTTT. Translating it yields CASIQGVDGGTDTQYF.